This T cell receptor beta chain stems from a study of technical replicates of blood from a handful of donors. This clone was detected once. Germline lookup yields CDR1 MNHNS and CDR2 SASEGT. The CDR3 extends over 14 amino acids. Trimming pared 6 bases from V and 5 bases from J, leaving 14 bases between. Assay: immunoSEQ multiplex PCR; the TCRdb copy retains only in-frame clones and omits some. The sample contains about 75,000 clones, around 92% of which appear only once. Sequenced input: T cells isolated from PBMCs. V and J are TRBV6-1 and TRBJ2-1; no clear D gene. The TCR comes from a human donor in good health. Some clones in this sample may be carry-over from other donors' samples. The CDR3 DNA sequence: TGTGCCAGCAGCTTGAGTAGCCATAACAATGAGCAGTTCTTC. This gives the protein CASSLSSHNNEQFF.